Sequencing of this TCR beta chain was carried out in a study of shared clonotypes between healthy human individuals. The assay was immunoSEQ multiplex PCR, and TCRdb's table has in-frame clones only and misses some. Here the sample spans some 380,000 clones, around 96% being singletons. There are 14 residues in the CDR3. Germline V lookup: CDR1 SGHAT, CDR2 FQDESV (reference sequence). V was shortened by 8 bases and J by 7 bases, with 19 bases between the two germline ends. This sequence was found in a man younger than 45 in good health. Sample: memory CD8+ T cells sorted from blood. Subset meaning: CD45RO+ cells pooled with CCR7-negative TemRA cells. The chain employs TRBV11-1 and TRBJ2-3, with D possibly matching TRBD2 (7 bases). The CDR3 nucleotides read TGTGCCAGCGGGGGGGCCGGCGATGTAAATACGCAGTATTTT. Encoded protein: CASGGAGDVNTQYF.